The clone carrying this T cell receptor beta chain has a handful of counts. This specimen includes other DNA sequences encoding the same CDR3. The data derive from a study of blood T cell repertoires in COVID-19. Study-wide context: COVID-19 samples, acute and convalescent, were from the United States, Italy and Spain. Sources were T cells, B-cell-depleted T cells, or PBMCs; the material itself was cDNA or gDNA.

Germline V gene lookup returns CDR1 SGHRS and CDR2 YFSETQ. With V trimmed by 3 bases and J by 0 bases, 7 bases remained unmatched. The CDR3 has 18 amino acids. Original handling: Estimation of nucleated cell counts was performed using reference gene primer amplification. Clones were read by immunoSEQ multiplex PCR, and TCRdb kept only the in-frame ones, dropping some. The DNA gave D and trimming, while V, J and clone size come from that table. The repertoire holds about 260,000 clones, with about 90% as singletons. The TCR originated in a middle-aged woman with acute or convalescent COVID-19. Sequencing input: peripheral blood. This chain joins TRBV5-1 and TRBJ2-3; 13 bases agree with TRBD2. The CDR3 reads CASSSPGLAGASTDTQYF. In DNA, the CDR3 is TGCGCCAGCAGCTCCCCAGGACTAGCGGGGGCTAGCACAGATACGCAGTATTTT.